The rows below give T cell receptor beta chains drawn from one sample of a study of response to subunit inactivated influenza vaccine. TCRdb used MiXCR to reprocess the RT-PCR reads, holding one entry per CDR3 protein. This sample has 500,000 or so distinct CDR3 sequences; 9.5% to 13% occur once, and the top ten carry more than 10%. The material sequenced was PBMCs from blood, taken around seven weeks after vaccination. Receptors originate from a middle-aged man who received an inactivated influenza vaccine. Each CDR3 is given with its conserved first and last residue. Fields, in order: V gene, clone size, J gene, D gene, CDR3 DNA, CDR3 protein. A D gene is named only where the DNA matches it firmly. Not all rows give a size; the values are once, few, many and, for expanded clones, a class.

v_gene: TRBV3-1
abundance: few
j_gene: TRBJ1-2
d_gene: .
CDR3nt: TGTGCCAGCAGCCAAGCGGGGACGCAAAACTATGGCTACACCTTC
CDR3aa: CASSQAGTQNYGYTF

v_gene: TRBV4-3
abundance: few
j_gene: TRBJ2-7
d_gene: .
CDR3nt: TGCGCCAGCAGCCAAGATAACGCAGGCACCTACGAGCAGTACTTC
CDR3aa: CASSQDNAGTYEQYF

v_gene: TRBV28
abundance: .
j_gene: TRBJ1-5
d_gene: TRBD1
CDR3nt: TGTGCCAGCACCATTACAGGGGTAGGAAATCAGCCCCAGCATTTT
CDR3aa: CASTITGVGNQPQHF

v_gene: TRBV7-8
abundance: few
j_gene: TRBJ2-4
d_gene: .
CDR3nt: TGTGCCAGCAGCTTAGGCAGGGGCTTAGACACGACGCCCAAAAACATTCAGTACTTC
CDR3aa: CASSLGRGLDTTPKNIQYF

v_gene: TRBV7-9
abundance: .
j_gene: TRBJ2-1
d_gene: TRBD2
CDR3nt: TGTGCCAGCAGCTTCACTAGCGGCAATGAGCAGTTCTTC
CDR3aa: CASSFTSGNEQFF

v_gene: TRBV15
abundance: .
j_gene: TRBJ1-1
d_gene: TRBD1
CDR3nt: TGTGCCACCAGCAGAGTTGGGACAGCGAACACTGAAGCTTTCTTT
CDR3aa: CATSRVGTANTEAFF

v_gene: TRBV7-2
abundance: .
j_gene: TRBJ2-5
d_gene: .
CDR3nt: TGTGCCAGCAGCTTACGGTCGGAAGAGACCCAGTACTTC
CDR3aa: CASSLRSEETQYF

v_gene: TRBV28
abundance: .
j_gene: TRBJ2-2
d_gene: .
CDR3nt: TGTGCCAGCAGGCCCAGTGTCGCGAACACCGGGGAGCTGTTTTTT
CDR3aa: CASRPSVANTGELFF

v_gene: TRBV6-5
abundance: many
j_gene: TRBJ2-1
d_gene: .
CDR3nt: TGTGCCAGCAGTTACCTCGGTCACAATGAGCAGTTCTTC
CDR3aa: CASSYLGHNEQFF

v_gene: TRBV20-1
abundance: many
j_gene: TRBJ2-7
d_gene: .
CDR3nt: TGCAGTGCTTCCTCGTCCGCGGACTCCTACGAGCAGTACTTC
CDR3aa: CSASSSADSYEQYF

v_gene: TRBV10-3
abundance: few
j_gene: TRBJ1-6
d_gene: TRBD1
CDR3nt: TGTGCCATCACGACAGGGCATAATTCACCCCTCCACTTT
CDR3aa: CAITTGHNSPLHF

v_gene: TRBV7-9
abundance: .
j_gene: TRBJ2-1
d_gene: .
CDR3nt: TGTGCCAGCAGCTTAGCGGTTGGAGTGAATGAGCAGTTCTTC
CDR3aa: CASSLAVGVNEQFF

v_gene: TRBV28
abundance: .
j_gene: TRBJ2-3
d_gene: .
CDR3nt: TGTGCCAGCAGTCCATCATGGACAGTTAGCACAGATACGCAGTATTTT
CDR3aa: CASSPSWTVSTDTQYF

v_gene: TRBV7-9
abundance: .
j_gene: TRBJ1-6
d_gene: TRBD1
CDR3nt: TGTGCCAGCAGCTTAGCAGGGGGCGAGTCACCCCTCCACTTT
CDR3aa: CASSLAGGESPLHF

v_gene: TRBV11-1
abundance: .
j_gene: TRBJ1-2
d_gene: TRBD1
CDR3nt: TGTGCCAGCAGCACCCGGGACAGGGCGACCCTCGGCTACACCTTC
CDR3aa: CASSTRDRATLGYTF

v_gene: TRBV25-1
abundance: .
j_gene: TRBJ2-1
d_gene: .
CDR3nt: TGTGCCAGCAGTGAATTGGTCAATGAGCAGTTCTTC
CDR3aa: CASSELVNEQFF

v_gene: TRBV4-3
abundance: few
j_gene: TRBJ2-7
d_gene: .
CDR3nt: TGCGCCAGCAGCCAAGGGCAGGGCAGAGAGTACGAGCAGTACTTC
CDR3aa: CASSQGQGREYEQYF

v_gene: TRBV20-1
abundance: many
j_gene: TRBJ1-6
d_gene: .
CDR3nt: TGCAGTGCTAGAGGGGGGTCCAATAATTCACCCCTCCACTTT
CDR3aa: CSARGGSNNSPLHF